A single sample gave rise to the 8 T cell receptor beta chains below, sequenced in a study of Ad26.COV2.S vaccination and SARS-CoV-2 variants. Treatment described: 15 to 20 received Ad26.COV2.S at low or high dose, single or two shots; 5 received placebo; per-sample allocation not given. Samples were taken on day 63 after the first vaccine or placebo injection. Repertoires were generated with immunoSEQ multiplex PCR, while TCRdb's copy carries only in-frame clones and drops some. The top ten hold about 3% of the sample, which has hundreds of thousands of clones, 80% to 90% seen once. Source: peripheral blood, taken in a trial of Ad26.COV2.S vaccine versus placebo. The receptors come from a person between 18 and 60 years old who received the Ad26.COV2.S COVID-19 vaccine or a placebo.

The chain combines TRBV11-2 with TRBJ2-2; no firm D call. The V end was cut by 5 bases, the J end by 8 bases, with 27 bases between. This CDR3 is built from 18 residues. Germline V gives CDR1 SGHAT, CDR2 FQNNGV. The CDR3 coding sequence is TGTGCCAGCAGCGCGAAGGGCAGTTTCTACCGGTTGTTGGGGGAGCTGTTTTTT. It yields the protein CASSAKGSFYRLLGELFF.

This chain joins TRBV9 and TRBJ2-2; D uncertain. V lost 5 bases to trimming and J lost 1 base, with 15 bases between them. This CDR3 has 16 residues. Per germline, CDR1 SGDLS and CDR2 YYNGEE. CDR3 sequence (DNA): TGTGCCAGCAGGGGAACAGCCTACCAGAACACCGGGGAGCTGTTTTTT. Its protein is CASRGTAYQNTGELFF.

V is TRBV9 and J is TRBJ2-1; D is possibly TRBD1 (6 bases). Trimming left V 0 bases short and J 3 bases short, with 13 bases between. CDR1 and CDR2 (germline): SGDLS, YYNGEE. The length of the CDR3 is 16 residues. CDR3 in DNA: TGTGCCAGCAGCGTAGGGGGCCGACAGGACTACAATGAGCAGTTCTTC. It translates to CASSVGGRQDYNEQFF.

This clone was detected only a few times. The chain carries TRBV5-4 and TRBJ2-2; D assignment may be TRBD1 or TRBD2 (5 bases each). The CDR3 extends over 14 amino acids. CDR1 is SGHNT, CDR2 YYREEE, per germline (reference sequence). V dropped 4 bases and J dropped 9 bases, with 16 bases sitting between them. The DNA of the CDR3 is TGTGCCAGCAGCATGACTGACGGGGCCAGGGAGCTGTTTTTT. Its protein is CASSMTDGARELFF.

V gene TRBV27 combines with J gene TRBJ1-2; TRBD1 aligns across 8 bases. Germline V gives CDR1 MNHEY, CDR2 SMNVEV (reference sequence). The CDR3 spans 14 residues. V trimming: 5 bases; J trimming: 10 bases; junction bases outside the gene matches: 12. DNA for the CDR3: TGTGCCAGCAGTAACAGGGGGACAAGTGCGGTCTACACCTTC. Translating gives CASSNRGTSAVYTF.

The chain combines TRBV2 with TRBJ1-3; D is unclear. V lost 2 bases to trimming and J lost 0 bases, with 11 bases between them. CDR3 length: 16 residues. The germline V gene has CDR1 SNHLY and CDR2 FYNNEI. CDR3 sequence (DNA): TGTGCCAGCAGTGAACGTCACCAAGTCTCTGGAAACACCATATATTTT. It encodes CASSERHQVSGNTIYF.

The chain has TRBV5-4 and TRBJ1-3, with 8 nucleotides matching TRBD1. V shed 2 bases and J 2 bases; nucleotides not matched to a gene: 3. The germline CDR1 and CDR2 sequences are SGHNT and YYREEE (reference sequence). The CDR3 loop spans 15 amino acids. The CDR3 DNA reads TGTGCCAGCAGCTTAGACAGGGGAACTGGAAACACCATATATTTT. Translation gives CASSLDRGTGNTIYF.

The J gene is TRBJ1-2, the V gene TRBV5-6, with D hard to call. Trimming shortened V by 0 bases and J by 0 bases, and 9 bases separated the two germline ends. Germline CDR1 SGHDT, CDR2 YYEEEE. The CDR3 length is 15 residues. CDR3 residues: CASSLVRVANYGYTF. CDR3 DNA sequence: TGTGCCAGCAGCTTGGTCCGGGTAGCTAACTATGGCTACACCTTC.